Below are 21 T cell receptor beta chains sequenced from a single sample in a study of T cell clones after liver transplantation. The repertoire was sequenced with immunoSEQ multiplex PCR; TCRdb's copy has only in-frame clones and lacks some. The sample lists about 120,000 clones, approximately 90% occurring once. The source material was CD4+ T cells from blood, sampled 12 months after liver transplant. These receptors all come from a human patient who received a liver transplant. A share of the T cells may be of graft donor origin.

The chain couples TRBV6-5 to TRBJ2-3, with 10 bases aligning to TRBD1. Unmatched junction bases numbered 7, after V lost 5 bases and J lost 5 bases. This CDR3 has 15 amino acids. CDR1 is MNHEY and CDR2 is SVGAGI in the germline V gene. The CDR3 DNA is TGTGCCAGCAGTCAGGGACAGGGGCCCGGAGATACGCAGTATTTT. Translated, it gives CASSQGQGPGDTQYF.

This clone was seen once. The chain recombines TRBV28 with TRBJ1-3; 8 bases line up with TRBD1. CDR3 length: 15 amino acids. Germline V gene data show CDR1 as MDHEN and CDR2 as SYDVKM. After removal of 6 bases from V and 7 bases from J, the junction contained 11 bases not matched to a gene. The CDR3 DNA sequence: TGTGCCAGCAGGGGCCGGACAGGGTTTGGGAACACCATATATTTT. This sequence encodes CASRGRTGFGNTIYF.

Turning to this clone: Other DNA sequences from this sample encode an identical CDR3 as well. The rearrangement joins TRBV30 to TRBJ1-2, with 9 bases lining up with TRBD1. V lost 0 bases and J lost 5; bases outside the gene matches: 1. Germline CDR1 GTSNPN, CDR2 SVGIG (reference sequence). The CDR3 is made up of 13 amino acids. CDR3 protein: CAWSVGQGYGYTF. The CDR3 nucleotides are TGTGCCTGGAGTGTAGGACAGGGGTATGGCTACACCTTC.

This chain joins TRBV18 and TRBJ2-5, with D uncertain. Trimming took 6 bases from V and 2 from J, leaving 19 bases between them. The CDR3 spans 16 residues. Germline V gives CDR1 KGHSH, CDR2 LQKENI. The CDR3 loop is CASSHQSSEPQETQYF. The CDR3 DNA is TGTGCCAGCTCCCACCAGTCGTCAGAGCCACAAGAGACCCAGTACTTC.

This chain connects TRBV4-2 to TRBJ2-7; 11 nucleotides line up with TRBD1. The CDR3 consists of 16 residues. Germline CDR1 reads LGHNA; CDR2 reads YNFKEQ. V gave up 0 bases and J gave up 6 bases; unmatched junction bases: 7. The CDR3 DNA is TGTGCCAGCAGCCAAGATAAAGGACAGGGGGCCGGCGAGCAGTACTTC. The encoded protein is CASSQDKGQGAGEQYF.

The V gene is TRBV5-4, the J gene TRBJ2-2, with D perhaps TRBD2 (5 bases). The CDR3 is made up of 16 amino acids. The V gene's germline CDR1 is SGHNT and CDR2 YYREEE (reference sequence). V was clipped by 4 bases and J by 0 bases, with 13 bases between them. The CDR3 coding sequence is TGTGCCAGCAGCCCGGGCGGGCACGCGAACACCGGGGAGCTGTTTTTT. As protein: CASSPGGHANTGELFF. Using reference TRBV5-4 and TRBJ2-2 for the parts outside the CDR3, the full variable domain is ETGVTQSPTHLIKTRGQQVTLRCSSQSGHNTVSWYQQALGQGPQFIFQYYREEENGRGNFPPRFSGLQFPNYSSELNVNALELDDSALYLCASSPGGHANTGELFFGEGSRLTVL.

The chain's CDR3 is CASSYDTDTQYF. CDR3 nucleotides: TGCGCCAGCAGTTATGACACAGATACGCAGTATTTT. The V gene is TRBV5-1, the J gene TRBJ2-3; D call uncertain. The V and J ends lost 5 bases and 2 bases respectively, with 6 bases between them. The germline CDR1 and CDR2 sequences are SGHRS and YFSETQ. CDR3 length equals 12 residues.

The chain couples TRBV5-1 to TRBJ2-5, with D perhaps matching TRBD1 (6 bases). There are 13 residues in the CDR3. With 6 bases removed from V and 4 bases from J, the gap between germline ends came to 13 bases. CDR1 is SGHRS, CDR2 YFSETQ, per germline. The CDR3 sequence: CASNPTGSETQYF. The CDR3 DNA reads as TGCGCCAGCAACCCGACAGGTTCAGAGACCCAGTACTTC. The full variable domain, with the rest looked up from reference TRBV5-1 and TRBJ2-5, is KAGVTQTPRYLIKTRGQQVTLSCSPISGHRSVSWYQQTPGQGLQFLFEYFSETQRNKGNFPGRFSGRQFSNSRSEMNVSTLELGDSALYLCASNPTGSETQYFGPGTRLLVL.

In its sample, this clone was seen once. The J gene is TRBJ1-4, the V gene TRBV18; D gene uncertain. This CDR3 is built from 16 residues. Germline assignment: CDR1 KGHSH and CDR2 LQKENI. Between the trimmed V and J ends, which lost 5 bases and 1 base, there was a span of 14 bases. CDR3 nucleotides: TGTGCCAGCTCAACTCCCCTCGGGGAAACTAATGAAAAACTGTTTTTT. Amino acid sequence: CASSTPLGETNEKLFF.

CDR3 DNA: TGTGCCAGCAGCCAAGAGGGGGCTCATCCCTACGAGCAGTACTTC. This gives the protein CASSQEGAHPYEQYF. This chain links TRBV14 with TRBJ2-7, with D possibly TRBD1 on 6 matching bases. Germline CDR1 and CDR2: SGHDN and FVKESK. There are 15 residues in the CDR3. The ends were cut back, 0 bases at V and 2 bases at J, with 11 bases in the middle.

The chain is built from TRBV2 and TRBJ1-1; TRBD1 matches at 7 bases. The CDR3 runs to 14 residues. The germline V gene encodes CDR1 SNHLY and CDR2 FYNNEI. V shed 2 bases, J shed 8 bases, and the junction held 8 bases outside the gene matches. CDR3 loop: CASSEIGDSGEAFF. Written as DNA, the CDR3 is TGTGCCAGCAGTGAAATAGGGGACAGCGGGGAAGCTTTCTTT.

The gene calls are TRBV29-1 and TRBJ2-7; D gene ambiguous. Germline lookup yields CDR1 SQVTM and CDR2 ANQGSEA. The CDR3 covers 12 residues. The V end lost 6 bases, the J end lost 2 bases, and 11 bases lay between the germline ends. As DNA, the CDR3 is TGCAGCGTGCAGCCCACGCCCTACGAGCAGTACTTC. Translated, it gives CSVQPTPYEQYF.

The gene calls are TRBV4-2 and TRBJ2-7; D ambiguous. The V gene lost 3 bases and the J gene lost 4 bases, with 7 bases spanning the gap. Germline V lookup: CDR1 LGHNA, CDR2 YNFKEQ. The CDR3 has 12 residues. CDR3 bases: TGTGCCAGCAGCCATAAAGGGTACGAGCAGTACTTC. Its protein product is CASSHKGYEQYF.

This clone was counted a single time. V usage is TRBV5-1 and J usage is TRBJ2-1; possibly TRBD1 for D (6 bases). V lost 0 bases to trimming and J lost 5 bases, with 9 bases between them. The CDR3 contains 14 residues. Germline V gene sequence: CDR1 SGHRS, CDR2 YFSETQ. The CDR3 DNA follows: TGCGCCAGCAGCTTGGGACAGGTGGACAATGAGCAGTTCTTC. Its protein is CASSLGQVDNEQFF.

This chain connects TRBV7-6 to TRBJ1-4; TRBD1 matches at 7 bases. Germline V CDR1 and CDR2: SGHVS, FNYEAQ. J gave up 8 bases and V 5 bases, and 8 bases lay outside the gene matches. The CDR3 is 14 amino acids. The CDR3 DNA reads TGTGCCAGCAGCACGGACAGGAATAGAGAAAAACTGTTTTTT. It is translated as CASSTDRNREKLFF.

V and J are TRBV7-6 and TRBJ2-7, with 7 bases lining up with TRBD1. This CDR3 has 15 amino acids. Trimming removed 5 bases from V and 4 bases from J; junction bases left unmatched: 11. Germline loops: CDR1 SGHVS, CDR2 FNYEAQ. CDR3 residues: CASSLRQGEYYEQYF. The CDR3 coding sequence is TGTGCCAGCAGCCTACGACAGGGAGAATATTACGAGCAGTACTTC.

The gene calls are TRBV5-1 and TRBJ1-3; D gene unclear. V was clipped by 4 bases and J by 2 bases, with 16 bases between them. This CDR3 has 16 amino acids. Germline V gene data show CDR1 as SGHRS and CDR2 as YFSETQ. CDR3 loop: CASSRDPGTAGNTIYF. CDR3 bases: TGCGCCAGCAGCCGAGATCCAGGAACTGCTGGAAACACCATATATTTT.

This clone turned up a few times. This chain uses TRBV15 with TRBJ2-7, with 7 bases lining up with TRBD1. Trimming took 5 bases from V and 3 from J; bases not matched to a gene: 4. From germline, CDR1 is LNHNV and CDR2 YYDKDF (reference sequence). This CDR3 region has 13 residues. The chain's CDR3 is CATSRGQDYEQYF. The CDR3 coding sequence is TGTGCCACCAGCCGTGGACAGGACTACGAGCAGTACTTC.

The gene calls are TRBV5-1 and TRBJ2-5, with D perhaps given as TRBD1 or TRBD2 (6 bases each). The CDR3 is 17 residues long. V lost 2 bases and J 2 bases, leaving 19 bases between the germline ends. Germline CDR1 and CDR2: SGHRS and YFSETQ. The CDR3 region has the DNA TGCGCCAGCAGCTTCCGGAGGGGGATGATTTCGCAAGAGACCCAGTACTTC. It is translated as CASSFRRGMISQETQYF.

The chain recombines TRBV27 with TRBJ1-1; 8 bases fit TRBD1. The V gene end was trimmed by 7 bases and the J gene end by 0 bases; junction bases not matched to a gene: 4. The CDR3 runs 14 residues. The germline V gene has CDR1 MNHEY and CDR2 SMNVEV (reference sequence). The CDR3 coding sequence is TGTGCCAGCAACCAACAGGGGGTGAACACTGAAGCTTTCTTT. Its translation is CASNQQGVNTEAFF.

This sequence joins TRBV18 and TRBJ2-7; 7 positions match TRBD2. Looked up from germline, CDR1 is KGHSH and CDR2 is LQKENI. The CDR3 totals 15 residues. Unmatched junction bases numbered 10, after V lost 2 bases and J lost 6 bases. The CDR3 nucleotides are TGTGCCAGCTCACCAATCGCCACTGGGGGGGGCGAGCAGTACTTC. Amino acids: CASSPIATGGGEQYF.